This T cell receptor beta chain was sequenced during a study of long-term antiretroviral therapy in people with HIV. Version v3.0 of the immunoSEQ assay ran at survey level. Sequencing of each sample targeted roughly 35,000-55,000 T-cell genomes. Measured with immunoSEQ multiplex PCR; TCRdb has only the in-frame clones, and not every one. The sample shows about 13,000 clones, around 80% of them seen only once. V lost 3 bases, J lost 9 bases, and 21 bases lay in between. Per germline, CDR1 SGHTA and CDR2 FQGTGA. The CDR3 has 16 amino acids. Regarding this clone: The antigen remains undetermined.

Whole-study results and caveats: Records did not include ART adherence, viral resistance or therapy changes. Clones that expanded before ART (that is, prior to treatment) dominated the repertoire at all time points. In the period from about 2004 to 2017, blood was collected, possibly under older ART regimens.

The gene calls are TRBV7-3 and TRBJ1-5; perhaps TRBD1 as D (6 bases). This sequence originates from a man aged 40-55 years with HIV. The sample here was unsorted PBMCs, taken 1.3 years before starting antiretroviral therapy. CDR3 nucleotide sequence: TGTGCCAGCAGCTTCCTTGACAGGCGTCCGTGGAGGCCCCAGCATTTT. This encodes CASSFLDRRPWRPQHF.